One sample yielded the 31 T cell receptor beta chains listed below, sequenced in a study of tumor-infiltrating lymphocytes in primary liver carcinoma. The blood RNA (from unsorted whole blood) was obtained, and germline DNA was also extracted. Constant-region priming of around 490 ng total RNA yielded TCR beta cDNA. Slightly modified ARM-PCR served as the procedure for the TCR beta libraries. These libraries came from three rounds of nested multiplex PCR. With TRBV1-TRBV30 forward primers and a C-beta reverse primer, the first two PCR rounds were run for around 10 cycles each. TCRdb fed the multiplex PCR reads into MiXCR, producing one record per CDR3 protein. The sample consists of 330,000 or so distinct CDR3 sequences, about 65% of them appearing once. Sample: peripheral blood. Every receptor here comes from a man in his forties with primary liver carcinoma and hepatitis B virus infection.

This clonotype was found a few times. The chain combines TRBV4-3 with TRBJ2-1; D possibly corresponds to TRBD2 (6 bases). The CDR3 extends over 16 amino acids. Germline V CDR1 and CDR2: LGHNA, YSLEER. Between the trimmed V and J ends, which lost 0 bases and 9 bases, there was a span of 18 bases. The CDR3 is CASSQDPSGQAGEQFF. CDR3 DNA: TGCGCCAGCAGCCAAGACCCCAGCGGGCAAGCGGGTGAGCAGTTCTTC.

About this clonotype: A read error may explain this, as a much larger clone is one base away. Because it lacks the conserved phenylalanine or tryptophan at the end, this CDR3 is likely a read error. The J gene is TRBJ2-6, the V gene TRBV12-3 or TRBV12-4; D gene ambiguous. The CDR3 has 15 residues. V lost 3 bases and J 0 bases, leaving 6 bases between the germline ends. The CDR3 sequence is CASSLDGSGANVLTL. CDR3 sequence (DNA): TGTGCCAGCAGTTTGGACGGCTCTGGGGCCAACGTCCTGACTTTA.

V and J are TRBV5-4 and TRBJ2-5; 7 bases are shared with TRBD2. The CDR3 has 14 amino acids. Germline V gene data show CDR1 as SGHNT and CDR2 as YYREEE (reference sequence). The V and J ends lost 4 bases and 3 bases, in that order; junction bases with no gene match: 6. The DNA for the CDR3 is TGTGCCAGCAGCACCAGACTAGCTGAAGAGACCCAGTACTTC. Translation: CASSTRLAEETQYF.

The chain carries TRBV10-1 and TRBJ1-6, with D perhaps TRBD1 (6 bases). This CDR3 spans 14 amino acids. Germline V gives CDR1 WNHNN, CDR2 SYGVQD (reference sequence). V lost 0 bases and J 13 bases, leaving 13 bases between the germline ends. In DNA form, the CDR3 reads TGCGCCAGCAGTGAGTCGGCAGGGGTATGGCCCCTCCACTTT. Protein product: CASSESAGVWPLHF.

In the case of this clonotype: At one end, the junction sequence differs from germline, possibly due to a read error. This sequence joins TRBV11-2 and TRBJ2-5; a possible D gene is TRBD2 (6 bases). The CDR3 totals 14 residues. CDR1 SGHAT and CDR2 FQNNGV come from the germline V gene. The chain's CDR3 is CASSPRLEGETQYF. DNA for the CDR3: TGTGCCAGCAGCCCCAGACTAGAAGGAGAGACACAGTACTTC. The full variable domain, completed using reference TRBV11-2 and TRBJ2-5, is EAGVAQSPRYKIIEKRQSVAFWCNPISGHATLYWYQQILGQGPKLLIQFQNNGVVDDSQLPKDRFSAERLKGVDSTLKIQPAKLEDSAVYLCASSPRLEGETQYFGPGTRLLVL.

In nucleotides, the CDR3 is TGTGCCAGCAGATCCGGGACAGACTCATTTAACTATGGCTACACCTTC. It translates to CASRSGTDSFNYGYTF. The rearrangement links TRBV6-1 to TRBJ1-2; TRBD1 matches 7 bases. This CDR3 spans 16 amino acids. With V trimmed by 6 bases and J by 1 base, 11 bases remained unmatched. In germline, CDR1 is MNHNS, CDR2 SASEGT.

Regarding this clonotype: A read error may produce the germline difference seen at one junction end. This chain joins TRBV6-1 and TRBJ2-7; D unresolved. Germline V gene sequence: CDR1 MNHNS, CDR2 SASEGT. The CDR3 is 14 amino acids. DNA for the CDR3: TGTGTCAGCAGTGGAGCCCCGGACGGCTACGAGCAGTACTTC. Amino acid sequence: CVSSGAPDGYEQYF.

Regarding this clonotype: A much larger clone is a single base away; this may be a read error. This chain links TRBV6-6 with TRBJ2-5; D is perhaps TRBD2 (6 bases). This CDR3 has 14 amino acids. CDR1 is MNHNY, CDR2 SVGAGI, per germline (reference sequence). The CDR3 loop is CASSSGTRQESQYF. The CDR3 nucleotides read TGTGCCAGCAGCTCCGGGACTCGGCAAGAGTCCCAGTACTTC.

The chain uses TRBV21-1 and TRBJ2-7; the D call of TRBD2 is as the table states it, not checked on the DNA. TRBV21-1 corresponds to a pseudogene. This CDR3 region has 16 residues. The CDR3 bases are TGTGCCAGCACCTCGGGGGGACGAGAAATCTCCTACGATCAGTACTTC. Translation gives CASTSGGREISYDQYF.

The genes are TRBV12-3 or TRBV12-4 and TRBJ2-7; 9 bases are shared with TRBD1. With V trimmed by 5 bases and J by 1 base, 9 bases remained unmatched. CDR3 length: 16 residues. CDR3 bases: TGTGCCAGCAGTCCCGGTGTGGGGACAGGGTCCTACGAGCAGTACTTC. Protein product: CASSPGVGTGSYEQYF.

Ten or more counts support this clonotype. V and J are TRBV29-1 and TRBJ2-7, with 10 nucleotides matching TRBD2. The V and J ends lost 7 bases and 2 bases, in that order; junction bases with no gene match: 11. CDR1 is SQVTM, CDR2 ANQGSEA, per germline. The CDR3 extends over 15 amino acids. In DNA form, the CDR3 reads TGCAGCGCCCTGGGACTAGCGAGTAGCCCCTACGAGCAGTACTTC. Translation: CSALGLASSPYEQYF.

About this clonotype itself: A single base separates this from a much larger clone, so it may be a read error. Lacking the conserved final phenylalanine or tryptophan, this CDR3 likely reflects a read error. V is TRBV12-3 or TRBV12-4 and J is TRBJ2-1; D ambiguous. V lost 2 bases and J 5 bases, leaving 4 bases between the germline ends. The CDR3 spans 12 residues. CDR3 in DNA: TGTGCCAGCAGTTTAAAGAACAATGAGCAGTTCGTC. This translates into CASSLKNNEQFV.

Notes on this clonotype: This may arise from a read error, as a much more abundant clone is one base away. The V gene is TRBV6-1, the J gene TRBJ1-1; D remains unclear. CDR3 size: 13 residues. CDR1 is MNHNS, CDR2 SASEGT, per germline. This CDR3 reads CASSASENAEAFF. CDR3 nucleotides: TGTGCCAGCAGTGCGTCCGAGAACGCTGAAGCTTTCTTT.

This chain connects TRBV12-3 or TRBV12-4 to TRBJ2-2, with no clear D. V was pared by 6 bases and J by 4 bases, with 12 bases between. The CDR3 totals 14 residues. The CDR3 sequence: CASSLLTVTGELFF. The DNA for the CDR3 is TGTGCCAGCAGCCTACTGACCGTCACCGGGGAGCTGTTTTTT.

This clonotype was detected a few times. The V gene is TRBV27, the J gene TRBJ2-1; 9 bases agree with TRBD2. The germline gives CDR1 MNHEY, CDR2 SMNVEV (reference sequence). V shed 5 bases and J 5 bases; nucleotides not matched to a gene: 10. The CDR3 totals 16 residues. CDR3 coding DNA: TGTGCCAGCAGTCCAAGACTAGCGGCAATGAACAATGAGCAGTTCTTC. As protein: CASSPRLAAMNNEQFF.

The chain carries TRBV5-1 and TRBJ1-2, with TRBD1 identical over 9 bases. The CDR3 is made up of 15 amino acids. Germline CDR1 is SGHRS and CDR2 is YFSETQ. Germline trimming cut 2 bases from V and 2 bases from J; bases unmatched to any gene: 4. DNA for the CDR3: TGCGCCAGCAGCTTCCGGGACAGGGCCAACTATGGCTACACCTTC. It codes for CASSFRDRANYGYTF. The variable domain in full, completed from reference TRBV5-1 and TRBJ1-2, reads KAGVTQTPRYLIKTRGQQVTLSCSPISGHRSVSWYQQTPGQGLQFLFEYFSETQRNKGNFPGRFSGRQFSNSRSEMNVSTLELGDSALYLCASSFRDRANYGYTFGSGTRLTVV.

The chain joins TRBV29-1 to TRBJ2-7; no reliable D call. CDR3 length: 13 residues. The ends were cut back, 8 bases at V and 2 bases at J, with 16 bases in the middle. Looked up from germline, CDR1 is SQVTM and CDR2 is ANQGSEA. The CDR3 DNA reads TGCAGCACTGGAAGTGCCATAACCTACGAGCAGTACTTC. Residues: CSTGSAITYEQYF.

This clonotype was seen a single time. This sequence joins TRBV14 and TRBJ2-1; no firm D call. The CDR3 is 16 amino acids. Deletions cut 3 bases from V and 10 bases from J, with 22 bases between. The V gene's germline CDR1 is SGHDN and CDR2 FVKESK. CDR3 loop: CASSHAIGYPTWEQFF. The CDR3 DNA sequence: TGTGCCAGCAGCCATGCAATAGGTTACCCCACATGGGAGCAGTTCTTC.

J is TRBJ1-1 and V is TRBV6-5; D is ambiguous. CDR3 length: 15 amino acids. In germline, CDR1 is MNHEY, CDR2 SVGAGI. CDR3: CVGSFPGNPGTEAFF. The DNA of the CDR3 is TGTGTCGGCAGTTTCCCCGGGAACCCCGGGACTGAAGCTTTCTTT.

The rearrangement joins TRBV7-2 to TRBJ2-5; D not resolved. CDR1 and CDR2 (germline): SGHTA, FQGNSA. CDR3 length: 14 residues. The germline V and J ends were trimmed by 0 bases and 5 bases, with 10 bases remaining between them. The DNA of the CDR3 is TGTGCCAGCAGCTTAGCGCTTGGTGCGGAGACCCAGTACTTC. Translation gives CASSLALGAETQYF.

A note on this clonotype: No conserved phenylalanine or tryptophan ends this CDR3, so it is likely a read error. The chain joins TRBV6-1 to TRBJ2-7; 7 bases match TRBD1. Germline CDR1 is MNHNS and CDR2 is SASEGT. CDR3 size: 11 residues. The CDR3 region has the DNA TGTGCCGGCAGTGGACAGGTCGAGCAGTACTTA. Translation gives CAGSGQVEQYL.

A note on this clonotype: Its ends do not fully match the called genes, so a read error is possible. DNA of the CDR3: TGTGCCAGCAGCTTAGGGGCATCAACCTACGATCAGTACTTC. Translation gives CASSLGASTYDQYF. This sequence joins TRBV11-2 and TRBJ2-7; D remains ambiguous. CDR3 length: 14 amino acids. The germline gives CDR1 SGHAT, CDR2 FQNNGV.

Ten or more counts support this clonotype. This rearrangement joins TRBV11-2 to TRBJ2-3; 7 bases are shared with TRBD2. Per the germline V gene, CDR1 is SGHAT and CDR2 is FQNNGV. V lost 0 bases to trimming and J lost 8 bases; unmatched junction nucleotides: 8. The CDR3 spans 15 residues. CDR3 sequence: CASSLDGRERGTQYF. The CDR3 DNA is TGTGCCAGCAGCTTAGATGGGAGGGAGCGGGGTACGCAGTATTTT.

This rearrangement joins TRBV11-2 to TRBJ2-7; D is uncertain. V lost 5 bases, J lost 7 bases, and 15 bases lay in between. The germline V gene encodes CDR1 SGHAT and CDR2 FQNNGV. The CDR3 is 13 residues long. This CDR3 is CASSRRWRVEQYF. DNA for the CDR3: TGTGCCAGCAGCCGCAGGTGGCGTGTAGAGCAGTACTTC. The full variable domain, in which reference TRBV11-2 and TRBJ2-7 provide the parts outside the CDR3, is EAGVAQSPRYKIIEKRQSVAFWCNPISGHATLYWYQQILGQGPKLLIQFQNNGVVDDSQLPKDRFSAERLKGVDSTLKIQPAKLEDSAVYLCASSRRWRVEQYFGPGTRLTVT.

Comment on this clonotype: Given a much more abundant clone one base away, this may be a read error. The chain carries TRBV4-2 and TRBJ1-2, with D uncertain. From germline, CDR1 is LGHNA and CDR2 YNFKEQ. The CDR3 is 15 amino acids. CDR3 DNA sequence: TGTTCCAGCAGCCAAGAATACGGGGTTCACTATGGCTACACCTTC. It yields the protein CSSSQEYGVHYGYTF.

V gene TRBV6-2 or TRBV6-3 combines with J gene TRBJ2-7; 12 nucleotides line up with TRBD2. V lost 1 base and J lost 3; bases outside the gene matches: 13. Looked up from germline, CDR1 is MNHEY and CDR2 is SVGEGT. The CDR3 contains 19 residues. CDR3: CASSYLKVTSGSARYEQYF. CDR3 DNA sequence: TGTGCCAGCAGTTACTTGAAGGTGACTAGCGGGAGTGCCCGCTACGAGCAGTACTTC.

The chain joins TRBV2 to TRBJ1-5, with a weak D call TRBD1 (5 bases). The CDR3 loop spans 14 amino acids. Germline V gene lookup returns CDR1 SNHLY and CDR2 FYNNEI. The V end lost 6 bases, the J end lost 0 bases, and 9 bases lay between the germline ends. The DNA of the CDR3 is TGTGCCAGCAGGGACATGTATAGCAATCAGCCCCAGCATTTT. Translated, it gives CASRDMYSNQPQHF.

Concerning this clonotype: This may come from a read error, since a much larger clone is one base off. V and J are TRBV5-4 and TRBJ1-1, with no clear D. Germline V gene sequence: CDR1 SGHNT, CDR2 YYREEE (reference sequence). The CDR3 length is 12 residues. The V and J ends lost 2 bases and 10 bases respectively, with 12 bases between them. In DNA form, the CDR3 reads TGTGCCAGCAGCTTACTTGAGGGTCGAGCTTTCTTT. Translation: CASSLLEGRAFF.

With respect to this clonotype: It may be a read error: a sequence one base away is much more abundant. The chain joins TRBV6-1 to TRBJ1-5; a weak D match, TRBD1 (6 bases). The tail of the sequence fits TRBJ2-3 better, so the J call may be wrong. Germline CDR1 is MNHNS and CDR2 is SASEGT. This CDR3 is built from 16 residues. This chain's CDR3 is CASSARDGQMNQPQYF. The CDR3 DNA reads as TGTGCCAGCAGCGCCCGGGACGGACAGATGAATCAGCCCCAGTATTTT.

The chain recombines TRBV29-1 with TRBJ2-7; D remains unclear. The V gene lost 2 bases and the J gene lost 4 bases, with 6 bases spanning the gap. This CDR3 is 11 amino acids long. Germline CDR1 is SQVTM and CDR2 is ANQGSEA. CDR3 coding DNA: TGCAGCGTTGAATCTGCGTACGAGCAGTACTTC. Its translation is CSVESAYEQYF.

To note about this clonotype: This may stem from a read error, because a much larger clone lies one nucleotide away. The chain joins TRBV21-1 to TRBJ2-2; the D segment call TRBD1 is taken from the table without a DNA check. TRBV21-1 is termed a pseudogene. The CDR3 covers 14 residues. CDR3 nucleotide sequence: TGTGCCAGCACCAAACATGGCCCGGCCGGGGAGCTGTCTTTT. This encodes CASTKHGPAGELSF.